This T cell receptor beta chain was found in a study of blood T cell repertoires in COVID-19 (dated by TCRdb to the early 2020s). Describing the broader study: The collaborator samples originated in the United States, Italy and Spain and spanned the acute and convalescent phases of COVID-19. The material from the prospective study consisted of cDNA or gDNA derived from T cells, B-cell-depleted T cells, or PBMCs. The repertoires were released in a freely available public database meant as a resource for research on the immune response to SARS-CoV-2. Deeply sampled blood TCRbeta repertoires from subjects exposed to, actively infected with, or recovered from COVID-19 were included in the dataset. The sample metadata nearly always contained a de-identified subject ID, COVID-19 status, age in years and sex. HLA class I and class II types, where available, came from metadata supplied by the sample provider rather than from assay-based typing. The samples were drawn from the first 160 participants of the ongoing ImmuneRACE study and from 1,254 subjects provided by 6 global collaborators.

Enrolling through a virtual design, the prospective study's participants ranged in age from about 18 to 100 years and lived across some 23 United States geographic areas. In the prospective study, cohorts were assigned on the basis of participant-reported clinical history obtained from a screening survey and a study questionnaire. Each participant in the prospective study had whole blood, serum and a nasopharyngeal or oropharyngeal swab collected by mobile phlebotomists. Over a 2-month period, participants in the prospective study had the option of providing additional blood draws and questionnaires. Prospective study blood samples were shipped either frozen or at room temperature before DNA extraction. This clone showed up just a few times. The clone's antigen remains unknown. Base qualities are missing; no much larger clone stands one base away. The germline ends are 13 bases apart after V is trimmed by 0 bases and J by 14 bases. The CDR3 goes from the cysteine to the phenylalanine over 12 residues. Here the CDR3 DNA is all that survives: 36 bases in frame from base 1. CDR1 and CDR2 (LGHNA, YSLEER) derive from the germline V gene.

The study at large found these results: The amount of clinical and demographic metadata varied by source and participant and was provided uncurated.

TCRbeta CDR3 regions were amplified from genomic DNA using the immunoSEQ Assay, a bias-controlled multiplex PCR. The authors processed their data as follows. Within the assay, amplification of reference gene primers was used to estimate how many nucleated cells each sample contained. To quantify the absolute abundance of each unique TCRbeta CDR3 rearrangement, sequence reads were collapsed and filtered. For each sample, productive Simpson clonality was calculated by taking the square root of Simpson's diversity index across productive rearrangements. TCRdb's version of the immuneACCESS table is confined to in-frame rearrangements and falls short of the full clone set. An unresolved V gene accounts for under half of the shortfall where checked; the remainder is of unknown origin. For V, J and clone size, that table is used; D and trimming come from the DNA. Present in this sample are about 220,000 clones, 86% of which were seen just once. The ten largest account for 3% to 4.5% of the sample.

Sequenced: PBMCs or T cells enriched from blood (not recorded which). Recombination joined TRBV4-3 with TRBJ1-1; the D gene cannot be named for sure. The receptor's source is a woman aged 40 to 55 with acute COVID-19. The encoded CDR3 is CASSQDREVLFF. The sequenced DNA is TGCGCCAGCAGCCAAGATAGAGAAGTTCTATTCTTT.